This T cell receptor beta chain was found in a study of cytomegalovirus exposure and HLA in healthy donors. Study-level results: Associated with cytomegalovirus, according to the listing, were 150 to 200 TCR beta chains.

Despite likely unrecorded immune exposures, the donors were nominally healthy at the time of sampling. A word on this clone: Its antigen is as yet unknown.

A multiplex PCR was run with 60 Vbeta primers and 13 Jbeta primers. TCRdb keeps only in-frame clones here, not all; method: immunoSEQ multiplex PCR. The table records roughly 110,000 clones, over 70% of them present only once. Germline values: CDR1 LGHNA, CDR2 YSLEER. This CDR3 comprises 14 residues. Trimming stripped 0 bases from V and 9 bases from J, with 13 bases between. The TCR comes from a male donor in good health and CMV-seropositive. The sequencing input was PBMCs. The V gene is TRBV4-3, the J gene TRBJ2-3; no clear D. CDR3 protein: CASSQDGSRLTQYF. CDR3 bases: TGCGCCAGCAGCCAAGATGGTTCTAGGTTGACGCAGTATTTT.